The subject of this entry is one T cell receptor (beta chain). TCRdb reprocessed the RT-PCR reads with MiXCR, giving one entry per CDR3 protein. The data contain 650,000 or so distinct CDR3 sequences, 11% to 15% of them singletons. This entry comes from a study of response to subunit inactivated influenza vaccine. V dropped 2 bases and J dropped 7 bases, with 18 bases sitting between them. Germline V lookup: CDR1 DFQATT, CDR2 SNEGSKA (reference sequence). The CDR3 spans 14 residues. This TCR was sampled from a man aged 50 or older who received an inactivated influenza vaccine. The sequenced sample was PBMCs from blood, obtained around 14 days before vaccination. The chain has TRBV20-1 and TRBJ2-7; perhaps TRBD1 as D (5 bases). As DNA, the CDR3 is TGCAGTGCTAGATCGTCGCTAGGGGCTAGGGAGCAGTACTTC. Its protein is CSARSSLGAREQYF.